This TCR beta chain is drawn from a study of T cell responses to AZD1222 COVID-19 vaccine. In the study overall: Second-dose schedules of about 4 or about 12 weeks were combined.

Measured with immunoSEQ multiplex PCR; TCRdb has only the in-frame clones, and not every one. The sample has approximately 140,000 clones, 94% seen once; the top ten hold roughly 1.3%. Whole-study results and caveats: The donor group comprised mostly white British people and more females; the analysis possibly underestimated clonal diversity. Seropositivity was recorded at baseline in only 6 or 7 AZD1222 recipients.

This clone is a singleton in its sample. Its antigen is unidentified. Specimen: peripheral blood, collected on day 0 of AZD1222 vaccination. The origin of this receptor is an adult in good health.

This CDR3 reads CASSLGGTGNQPQHF. The CDR3 DNA follows: TGTGCCAGCAGTTTAGGCGGGACAGGCAATCAGCCCCAGCATTTT. The chain recombines TRBV27 with TRBJ1-5, with TRBD1 matching over 7 bases. Germline V gene data show CDR1 as MNHEY and CDR2 as SMNVEV (reference sequence). The J segment lost 2 bases and the V segment lost 2 bases, leaving 3 bases of the junction unmatched. The length of the CDR3 is 15 residues.